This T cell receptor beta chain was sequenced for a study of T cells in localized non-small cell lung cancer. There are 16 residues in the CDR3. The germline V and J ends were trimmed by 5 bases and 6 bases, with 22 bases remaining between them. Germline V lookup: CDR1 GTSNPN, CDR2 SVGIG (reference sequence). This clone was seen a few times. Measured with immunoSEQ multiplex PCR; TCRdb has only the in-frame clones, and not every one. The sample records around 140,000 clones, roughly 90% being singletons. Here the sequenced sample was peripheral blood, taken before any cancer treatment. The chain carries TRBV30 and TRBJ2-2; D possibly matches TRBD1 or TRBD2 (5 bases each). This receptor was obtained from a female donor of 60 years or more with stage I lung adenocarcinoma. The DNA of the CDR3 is TGTGCCTGGCGGGTGAGGGGCGCGGGTTTTTCCGGGGAGCTGTTTTTT. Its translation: CAWRVRGAGFSGELFF.